This record looks at one T cell receptor beta chain sequence and its context. The data belong to a study of control samples from healthy donors and cancer patients. The protocol was immunoSEQ multiplex PCR, while the TCRdb copy is restricted to in-frame clones and leaves out a portion. The sample carries 150,000 to 200,000 clones, 90% to 95% recorded once. The CDR3 runs to 13 residues. Trimming removed 3 bases from V and 3 bases from J, with 7 bases in between. Germline CDR1 reads SGHVS; CDR2 reads FQNEAQ. This receptor was identified in a woman between 25 and 40 years old in good health. The sequenced sample was blood. The chain recombines TRBV7-8 with TRBJ2-3; TRBD2 might be the D (6 bases). CDR3 amino acids: CASSLGGTDTQYF. The CDR3 DNA sequence: TGTGCCAGCAGCTTGGGGGGTACAGATACGCAGTATTTT. Full variable domain (remainder filled in from reference TRBV7-8 and TRBJ2-3): GAGVSQSPRYKVAKRGQDVALRCDPISGHVSLFWYQQALGQGPEFLTYFQNEAQLDKSGLPSDRFFAERPEGSVSTLKIQRTQQEDSAVYLCASSLGGTDTQYFGPGTRLTVL.